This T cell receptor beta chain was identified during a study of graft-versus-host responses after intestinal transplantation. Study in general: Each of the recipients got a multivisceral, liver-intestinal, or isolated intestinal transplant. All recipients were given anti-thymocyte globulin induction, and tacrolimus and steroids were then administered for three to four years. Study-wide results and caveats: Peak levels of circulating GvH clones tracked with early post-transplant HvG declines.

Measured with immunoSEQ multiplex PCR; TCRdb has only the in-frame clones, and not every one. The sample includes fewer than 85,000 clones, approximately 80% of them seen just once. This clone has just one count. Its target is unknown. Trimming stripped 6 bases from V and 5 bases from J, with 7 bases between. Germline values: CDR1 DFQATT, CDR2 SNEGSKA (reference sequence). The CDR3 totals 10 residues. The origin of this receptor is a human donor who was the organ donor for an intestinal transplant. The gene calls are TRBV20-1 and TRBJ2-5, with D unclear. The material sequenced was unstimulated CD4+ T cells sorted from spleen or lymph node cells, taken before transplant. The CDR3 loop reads CSAQRETQYF. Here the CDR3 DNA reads TGCAGTGCCCAACGGGAGACCCAGTACTTC.